The T cell receptor beta chain under discussion was sequenced for a study of blood T cell repertoires in COVID-19. Looking at the study overall: Acute and convalescent COVID-19 samples came from the United States, Italy and Spain.

Participants spanned ages roughly 18 to 95 years and resided in around 25 US areas. Source study methods: Nucleated cell counts were estimated from reference gene primer amplification. Profiled with immunoSEQ multiplex PCR; TCRdb holds only in-frame clones, not every one. That table is the source of V, J and clone size, and D and trimming were worked out from the DNA. This sample has hundreds of thousands of clones, with 80% found just once. Per the germline V gene, CDR1 is SGHAT and CDR2 is FQDESV (reference sequence). V was clipped by 6 bases and J by 14 bases, with 11 bases between them. This CDR3 spans 10 amino acids. This clone is a singleton in its sample.

The clonotype originates from a man aged 25 to 40 with acute COVID-19. The sequenced material came from PBMCs or T cells enriched from blood (not recorded which). The J gene is TRBJ1-5, the V gene TRBV11-1; D gene unclear. The DNA for the CDR3 is TGTGCCAGCAGGGCGGAGGGAGAGCATTTT. This encodes CASRAEGEHF.